The present TCR beta chain was sequenced within a study of blood T cells in healthy people across ages. Study outcomes and limitations: A strong correlation between TCR beta diversity and naive T cell percentage was seen.

PCR was performed a second time for about 7 to 11 cycles using a sample-barcoded 5' primer and a J-beta primer mix. TCRdb reanalysed the 5' RACE reads using MiXCR and keeps one entry per CDR3 protein. The table records some 850,000 distinct CDR3 sequences, around 25% of them present only once. V shed 3 bases and J shed 0 bases, with 9 bases lying between them. The CDR3 length is 15 residues. Looked up from germline, CDR1 is DFQATT and CDR2 is SNEGSKA (reference sequence). This clonotype came up a few times. Its matching antigen is unknown. This same sample was also part of a study on T cells of mothers and their children.

The chain has TRBV20-1 and TRBJ2-6; D perhaps matches TRBD1 (6 bases). Sequences were obtained from blood. This TCR was sampled from a boy between 10 and 17 years old in good health. Here the CDR3 reads CSASRGLSGANVLTF. As DNA, the CDR3 is TGCAGTGCTAGCAGGGGCCTCTCTGGGGCCAACGTCCTGACTTTC.